The 15 T cell receptor beta chains below come from one sample, sequenced in a study of T cell responses to AZD1222 COVID-19 vaccine. Libraries were prepared by immunoSEQ multiplex PCR; TCRdb keeps only in-frame clonotypes and omits some of them. Of 130,000 or so clones in the sample, approximately 94% were seen once. The sample was peripheral blood, taken on day 0 of AZD1222 vaccination. The source of these receptors is an adult in good health.

The chain links TRBV2 to TRBJ2-7, with 8 bases fitting TRBD1. The germline CDR1 and CDR2 sequences are SNHLY and FYNNEI. J gave up 1 base and V 7 bases, and 3 bases lay outside the gene matches. CDR3 length: 13 residues. CDR3 bases: TGTGCCAGCACGCGGGACAGGTCCTACGAGCAGTACTTC. Translating gives CASTRDRSYEQYF.

V and J are TRBV11-3 and TRBJ2-2; the D gene is possibly TRBD1 (5 bases). The germline V and J ends were trimmed by 6 bases and 0 bases, with 5 bases remaining between them. The CDR3 covers 13 residues. Germline V lookup: CDR1 SGHNT, CDR2 YENEEA. The CDR3 spells CASRGPNTGELFF. For the CDR3, the DNA is TGTGCCAGCAGGGGGCCGAACACCGGGGAGCTGTTTTTT.

This rearrangement joins TRBV14 to TRBJ2-5; TRBD2 aligns across 14 bases. The CDR3 sequence is 22 residues long. Unmatched junction bases numbered 20, after V lost 0 bases and J lost 5 bases. From germline, CDR1 is SGHDN and CDR2 FVKESK. Written as DNA, the CDR3 is TGTGCCAGCAGCCAAGATGTCGGACGGTCTCCGACTAGCGGGAGGGCCGGGGAGACCCAGTACTTC. Protein sequence: CASSQDVGRSPTSGRAGETQYF.

The rearrangement joins TRBV3-1 (or the pseudogene TRBV3-2) to TRBJ2-2; a weak D match, TRBD2 (6 bases). CDR1 LGHDT and CDR2 YNNKEL come from the germline V gene (reference sequence). V lost 4 bases, J lost 2 bases, and 11 bases lay in between. The CDR3 has 15 residues. CDR3 sequence reads: CASSLARGNTGELFF. The CDR3 DNA reads as TGTGCCAGCAGCCTAGCGCGGGGTAACACCGGGGAGCTGTTTTTT.

V and J are TRBV2 and TRBJ2-1, with D possibly matching TRBD2 (5 bases). Germline V lookup: CDR1 SNHLY, CDR2 FYNNEI. V lost 3 bases and J lost 9, with 9 bases in between. The CDR3 extends over 12 amino acids. In DNA form, the CDR3 reads TGTGCCAGCAGTGAGTTAAGCGGTGAGCAGTTCTTC. Translation gives CASSELSGEQFF.

This sequence joins TRBV3-1 (or the pseudogene TRBV3-2) and TRBJ2-1; D is possibly TRBD2 (6 bases). Trimming pared 9 bases from V and 7 bases from J, leaving 25 bases between. The CDR3 loop spans 16 amino acids. Germline CDR1 and CDR2: LGHDT and YNNKEL (reference sequence). CDR3 amino acids: CASTPLSAGNTNEQFF. CDR3 coding DNA: TGTGCCAGTACCCCCTTATCGGCGGGAAATACGAATGAGCAGTTCTTC.

V usage is TRBV2 and J usage is TRBJ1-1; no clear D gene. The CDR3 loop spans 13 amino acids. Trimming took 2 bases from V and 0 from J, leaving 4 bases between them. Germline V gives CDR1 SNHLY, CDR2 FYNNEI. CDR3 coding DNA: TGTGCCAGCAGTGAATATTTGAACACTGAAGCTTTCTTT. This gives the protein CASSEYLNTEAFF.

The V call is TRBV18, the J call TRBJ1-2; D is possibly TRBD1 (5 bases). CDR1 KGHSH and CDR2 LQKENI come from the germline V gene. The CDR3 has 13 residues. V dropped 6 bases and J dropped 6 bases, with 14 bases sitting between them. This CDR3 is CASSRGLQDGYTF. The CDR3 bases are TGTGCCAGCTCGCGGGGCTTACAGGATGGCTACACCTTC.

V is TRBV19 and J is TRBJ2-2, with D perhaps TRBD2 (6 bases). Trimming pared 5 bases from V and 8 bases from J, leaving 21 bases between. The CDR3 length is 16 residues. Germline CDR1 and CDR2: LNHDA and SQIVND (reference sequence). CDR3 sequence reads: CASSFPGVNHGGELFF. The CDR3 nucleotides are TGTGCCAGTAGTTTCCCGGGAGTCAATCATGGGGGGGAGCTGTTTTTT.

The chain carries TRBV5-1 and TRBJ1-2, with D possibly being TRBD1 (5 bases). CDR3 length: 13 amino acids. CDR1 and CDR2 (germline): SGHRS, YFSETQ. Trimming stripped 2 bases from V and 6 bases from J, with 11 bases between. CDR3 nucleotide sequence: TGCGCCAGCAGCTTAAGGGGAGATGATGGCTACACCTTC. It translates to CASSLRGDDGYTF.

Turning to this clone: The same CDR3 can be traced to other DNA sequences in this sample. The chain has TRBV19 and TRBJ2-2, with TRBD2 matching over 13 bases. Trimming at V came to 5 bases and at J to 5 bases, leaving 2 bases not matched to a gene. This CDR3 comprises 15 residues. Germline V CDR1 and CDR2: LNHDA, SQIVND (reference sequence). The CDR3 here is CASSGLAGVTGELFF. As DNA, the CDR3 is TGTGCCAGTAGTGGACTAGCGGGAGTTACCGGGGAGCTGTTTTTT.

The chain carries TRBV10-1 and TRBJ2-7; tentatively, D is TRBD1 or TRBD2 (5 bases each). The CDR3 length is 14 residues. CDR1 WNHNN and CDR2 SYGVQD come from the germline V gene (reference sequence). Trimming took off 3 bases at V and 6 bases at J, with 15 bases between the two ends. The CDR3 region has the DNA TGCGCCAGCAGTGACCCTGGGATGGGGGTCGAGCAGTACTTC. Translated: CASSDPGMGVEQYF.

The chain has TRBV29-1 and TRBJ1-2; D unresolved. In germline, CDR1 is SQVTM, CDR2 ANQGSEA. V lost 3 bases and J lost 2, with 4 bases in between. This CDR3 is built from 11 residues. DNA of the CDR3: TGCAGCGTTGAGGACAACTATGGCTACACCTTC. It encodes CSVEDNYGYTF. Supplemented by reference TRBV29-1 and TRBJ1-2, the full variable domain reads SAVISQKPSRDICQRGTSLTIQCQVDSQVTMMFWYRQQPGQSLTLIATANQGSEATYESGFVIDKFPISRPNLTFSTLTVSNMSPEDSSIYLCSVEDNYGYTFGSGTRLTVV.

The sample holds one count of this clone. The chain has TRBV7-8 and TRBJ2-7; TRBD2 matches 8 bases. The CDR3 sequence is 13 residues long. J was trimmed by 4 bases and V by 4 bases; bases with no gene match: 3. From germline, CDR1 is SGHVS and CDR2 FQNEAQ. The DNA of the CDR3 is TGTGCCAGCAGCTCCGGGGGGGGATACGAGCAGTACTTC. Its translation is CASSSGGGYEQYF.

The chain links TRBV5-4 to TRBJ1-1; 7 bases are a match to TRBD1. Germline V gene data show CDR1 as SGHNT and CDR2 as YYREEE (reference sequence). This CDR3 spans 16 amino acids. V gave up 4 bases and J gave up 3 bases; unmatched junction bases: 12. The CDR3 loop is CASSRRLGGGDTEAFF. CDR3 DNA sequence: TGTGCCAGCAGCCGCCGCCTGGGAGGGGGCGACACTGAAGCTTTCTTT.